The following is a T cell receptor beta chain sequence with its context. Its target is unknown. The data derive from a study of cytomegalovirus exposure and HLA in healthy donors. Libraries were prepared by immunoSEQ multiplex PCR; TCRdb keeps only in-frame clonotypes and omits some of them. Among approximately 160,000 clones listed, around nine tenths were seen once. Overall study findings and caveats: The tendency of first-cohort TCR clusters to co-occur in the roughly 130 validation repertoires emerged from a later analysis.

This TCR was sampled from a woman under 30 in good health and CMV-seronegative. Sample: PBMCs.

The CDR3 DNA follows: TGTGCCAGTAGTACTAACGGACTAGCGATCTACAATGAGCAGTTCTTC. Its protein is CASSTNGLAIYNEQFF. The V call is TRBV19, the J call TRBJ2-1, with 9 positions matching TRBD2. The CDR3 covers 16 residues. Germline lookup yields CDR1 LNHDA and CDR2 SQIVND (reference sequence). V was clipped by 4 bases and J by 3 bases; unmatched bases: 7.